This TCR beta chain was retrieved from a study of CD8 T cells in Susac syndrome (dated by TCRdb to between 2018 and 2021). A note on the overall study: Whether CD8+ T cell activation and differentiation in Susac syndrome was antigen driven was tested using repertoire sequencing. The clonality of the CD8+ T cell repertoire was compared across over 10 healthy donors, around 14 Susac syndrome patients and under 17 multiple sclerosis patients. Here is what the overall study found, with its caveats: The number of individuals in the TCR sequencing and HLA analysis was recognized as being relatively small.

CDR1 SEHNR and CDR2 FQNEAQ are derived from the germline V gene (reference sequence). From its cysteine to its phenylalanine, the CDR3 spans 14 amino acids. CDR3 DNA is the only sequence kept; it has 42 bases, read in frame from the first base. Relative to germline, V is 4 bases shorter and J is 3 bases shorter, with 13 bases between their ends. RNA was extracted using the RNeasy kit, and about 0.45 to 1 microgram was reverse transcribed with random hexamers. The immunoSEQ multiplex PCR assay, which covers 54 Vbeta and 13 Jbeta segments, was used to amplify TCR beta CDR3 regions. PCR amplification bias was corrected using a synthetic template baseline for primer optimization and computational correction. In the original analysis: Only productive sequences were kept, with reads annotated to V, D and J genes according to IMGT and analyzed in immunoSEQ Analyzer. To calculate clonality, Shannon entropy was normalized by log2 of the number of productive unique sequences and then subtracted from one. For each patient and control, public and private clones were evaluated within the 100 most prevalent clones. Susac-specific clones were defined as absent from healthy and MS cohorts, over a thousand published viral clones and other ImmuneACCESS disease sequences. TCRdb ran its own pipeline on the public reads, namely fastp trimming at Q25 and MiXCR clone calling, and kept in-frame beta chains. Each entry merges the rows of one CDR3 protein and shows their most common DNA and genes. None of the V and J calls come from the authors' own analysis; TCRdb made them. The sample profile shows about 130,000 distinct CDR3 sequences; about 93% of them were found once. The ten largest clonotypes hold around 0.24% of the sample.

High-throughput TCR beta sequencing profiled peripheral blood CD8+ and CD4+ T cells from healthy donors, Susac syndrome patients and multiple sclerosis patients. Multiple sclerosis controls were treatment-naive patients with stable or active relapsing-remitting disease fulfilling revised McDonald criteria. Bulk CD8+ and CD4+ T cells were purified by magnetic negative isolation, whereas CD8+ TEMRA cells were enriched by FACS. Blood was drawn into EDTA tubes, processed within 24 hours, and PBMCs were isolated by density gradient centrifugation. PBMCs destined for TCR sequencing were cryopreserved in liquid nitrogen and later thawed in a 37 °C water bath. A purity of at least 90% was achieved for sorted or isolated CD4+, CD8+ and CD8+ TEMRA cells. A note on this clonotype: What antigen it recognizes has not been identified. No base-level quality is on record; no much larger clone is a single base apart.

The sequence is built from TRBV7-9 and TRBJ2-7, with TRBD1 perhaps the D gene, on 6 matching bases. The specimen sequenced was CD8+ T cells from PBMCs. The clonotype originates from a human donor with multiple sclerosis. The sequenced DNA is TGTGCCAGCAGCTCAGGGGAAAGGGTCTACGAGCAGTACTTC. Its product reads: CASSSGERVYEQYF.